This TCR beta chain was captured in a study of T cells in Graves' hyperthyroidism and ophthalmopathy. Study-level findings and limits: The model identified upcoming ophthalmopathy a median approximately 6.5 months ahead of onset. Most clonotypes expanded in thyroid above 0.001 were likewise present in blood.

This CDR3 contains 14 residues. V lost 2 bases and J 1 base, leaving 8 bases between the germline ends. CDR1 and CDR2 (germline): MGHRA, YSYEKL. This clonotype occurred a few times. As yet, its antigen is unknown. The study excluded patients with uncontrolled infection, other autoimmune disease, pregnancy or lactation. Progressors' blood was drawn at hyperthyroidism diagnosis, before ophthalmopathy symptoms. Researchers took RNA transcripts and amplified the TCR beta CDR3 regions from them. Initially, a first-round RT-PCR of the TCR CDR3 employed the HTBI primer set. TCRdb redid the calling of the multiplex PCR reads with MiXCR, one entry per CDR3 protein. The table lists under 450,000 distinct CDR3 sequences, roughly a sixth of them singletons.

Sequenced sample: blood. The TCR sequence derives from a woman in her twenties or thirties with Graves' hyperthyroidism that later progressed to Graves' ophthalmopathy. The chain has TRBV4-1 and TRBJ1-1, with D hard to call. CDR3 amino acids: CASSQLGENTEAFF. CDR3 sequence (DNA): TGCGCCAGCAGCCAATTGGGCGAGAACACTGAAGCTTTCTTT.